A selection of T cell receptor beta chains follows, all from one sample in a study of early T cells in non-severe SARS-CoV-2 infection. Via MiXCR, TCRdb re-called the 5' RACE reads, giving one row per CDR3 protein. The sample holds some 66,000 distinct CDR3 sequences, 8% to 9.5% seen once. Sample: whole blood. All receptors derive from an adult who was a healthcare worker with PCR-confirmed SARS-CoV-2 infection or an uninfected control (not recorded which). Both conserved end residues are part of each CDR3. D genes are given only for firm matches. For some rows the clone size is stated as once, few or many, or as a class when expanded; others skip it.

abundance: many; d_gene: NA; v_gene: TRBV19; j_gene: TRBJ2-5; CDR3aa: CASSMRGETQYF; CDR3nt: TGTGCCAGTAGTATGCGTGGGGAGACCCAGTACTTC
abundance: many; d_gene: NA; v_gene: TRBV5-6; j_gene: TRBJ1-2; CDR3aa: CASSQTPNYGYTF; CDR3nt: TGTGCCAGCAGCCAGACACCTAACTATGGCTACACCTTC
abundance: many; d_gene: NA; v_gene: TRBV9; j_gene: TRBJ2-7; CDR3aa: CASSVGRSSYEQYF; CDR3nt: TGTGCCAGCAGCGTAGGACGCTCCTCCTACGAGCAGTACTTC
abundance: many; d_gene: TRBD1; v_gene: TRBV18; j_gene: TRBJ2-3; CDR3aa: CASSSWGQNTDTQYF; CDR3nt: TGTGCCAGCTCATCGTGGGGACAGAACACAGATACGCAGTATTTT
abundance: many; d_gene: TRBD1; v_gene: TRBV20-1; j_gene: TRBJ2-3; CDR3aa: CSASEGAPGTDTQYF; CDR3nt: TGCAGTGCTAGTGAGGGGGCGCCCGGCACAGATACGCAGTATTTT
abundance: NA; d_gene: TRBD1; v_gene: TRBV5-4; j_gene: TRBJ1-1; CDR3aa: CASSLETGVNTEAFF; CDR3nt: TGTGCCAGCAGCTTGGAGACAGGGGTGAACACTGAAGCTTTCTTT
abundance: many; d_gene: TRBD2; v_gene: TRBV24-1; j_gene: TRBJ2-1; CDR3aa: CATSEPGTTSNEQFF; CDR3nt: TGTGCCACCAGTGAGCCCGGGACTACGAGTAATGAGCAGTTCTTC
abundance: few; d_gene: NA; v_gene: TRBV3-1; j_gene: TRBJ2-7; CDR3aa: CASSQGGRLAHEQYF; CDR3nt: TGTGCCAGCAGCCAAGGCGGTAGGTTAGCTCACGAGCAGTACTTC
abundance: many; d_gene: NA; v_gene: TRBV6-1; j_gene: TRBJ2-1; CDR3aa: CASTRVPAFDNEQFF; CDR3nt: TGTGCCAGCACCAGGGTGCCGGCGTTTGATAATGAGCAGTTCTTC
abundance: many; d_gene: TRBD2; v_gene: TRBV28; j_gene: TRBJ2-5; CDR3aa: CASIRSGLAGVREETQYF; CDR3nt: TGTGCCAGCATAAGGTCGGGACTAGCGGGAGTCCGTGAAGAGACCCAGTACTTC
abundance: many; d_gene: NA; v_gene: TRBV5-1; j_gene: TRBJ1-2; CDR3aa: CASSLGGTYGYTF; CDR3nt: TGCGCCAGCAGCTTGGGTGGCACCTATGGCTACACCTTC
abundance: few; d_gene: NA; v_gene: TRBV27; j_gene: TRBJ2-2; CDR3aa: CASSPSYGNTGELFF; CDR3nt: TGTGCCAGCAGCCCTTCCTACGGGAACACCGGGGAGCTGTTTTTT
abundance: NA; d_gene: TRBD1; v_gene: TRBV25-1; j_gene: TRBJ2-1; CDR3aa: CASSETGQGRDEQFF; CDR3nt: TGTGCCAGCAGTGAGACCGGACAGGGTAGGGATGAGCAGTTCTTC
abundance: few; d_gene: NA; v_gene: TRBV20-1; j_gene: TRBJ1-5; CDR3aa: CSAKRGDQPQHF; CDR3nt: TGCAGTGCTAAGAGAGGGGATCAGCCCCAGCATTTT
abundance: few; d_gene: NA; v_gene: TRBV29-1; j_gene: TRBJ1-2; CDR3aa: CSVDLRGSYGYTF; CDR3nt: TGCAGCGTTGATCTCCGAGGGTCCTATGGCTACACCTTC
abundance: NA; d_gene: TRBD2; v_gene: TRBV7-2; j_gene: TRBJ2-7; CDR3aa: CASSLGASSGQYEQYF; CDR3nt: TGTGCCAGCAGCTTAGGGGCCTCTAGCGGGCAATACGAGCAGTACTTC
abundance: many; d_gene: NA; v_gene: TRBV7-2; j_gene: TRBJ1-5; CDR3aa: CASSPAGQPQHF; CDR3nt: TGTGCCAGCAGCCCCGCAGGACAGCCCCAGCATTTT
abundance: many; d_gene: NA; v_gene: TRBV7-3; j_gene: TRBJ1-1; CDR3aa: CASILIASNTEAFF; CDR3nt: TGTGCCAGCATCTTAATCGCGTCGAACACTGAAGCTTTCTTT
abundance: NA; d_gene: NA; v_gene: TRBV5-5; j_gene: TRBJ2-1; CDR3aa: CASRAGYRYNEQFF; CDR3nt: TGTGCCAGCAGAGCAGGGTATCGATACAATGAGCAGTTCTTC
abundance: few; d_gene: TRBD2; v_gene: TRBV7-8; j_gene: TRBJ2-1; CDR3aa: CASSPERGTDNEQFF; CDR3nt: TGTGCCAGCAGCCCTGAGCGGGGAACTGACAATGAGCAGTTCTTC
abundance: few; d_gene: NA; v_gene: TRBV6-5; j_gene: TRBJ2-5; CDR3aa: CASRGPGTGAQYF; CDR3nt: TGTGCCAGCAGGGGACCCGGGACCGGCGCCCAGTACTTC
abundance: few; d_gene: NA; v_gene: TRBV18; j_gene: TRBJ2-1; CDR3aa: CASTQGGAPFNEQFF; CDR3nt: TGTGCCAGCACCCAGGGGGGCGCGCCCTTCAATGAGCAGTTCTTC
abundance: many; d_gene: TRBD2; v_gene: TRBV6-1; j_gene: TRBJ2-5; CDR3aa: CASRISGRETQYF; CDR3nt: TGTGCCAGCAGGATTAGCGGGAGAGAGACCCAGTACTTC
abundance: many; d_gene: TRBD1; v_gene: TRBV18; j_gene: TRBJ1-1; CDR3aa: CASSGDRGETEAFF; CDR3nt: TGTGCCAGCTCCGGGGACAGGGGGGAAACTGAAGCTTTCTTT
abundance: NA; d_gene: NA; v_gene: TRBV12-3/TRBV12-4; j_gene: TRBJ2-7; CDR3aa: CASSWGGEQYF; CDR3nt: TGTGCCAGCAGTTGGGGCGGAGAGCAGTACTTC
abundance: NA; d_gene: TRBD2; v_gene: TRBV20-1; j_gene: TRBJ2-7; CDR3aa: CSARESSGSWYEQYF; CDR3nt: TGCAGTGCTAGAGAGAGCAGCGGGAGCTGGTACGAGCAGTACTTC
abundance: NA; d_gene: NA; v_gene: TRBV2; j_gene: TRBJ2-7; CDR3aa: CASSEEYEQYF; CDR3nt: TGTGCCAGCAGTGAAGAATACGAGCAGTACTTC
abundance: few; d_gene: NA; v_gene: TRBV15; j_gene: TRBJ1-4; CDR3aa: CATSRDLAENEKLFF; CDR3nt: TGTGCCACCAGCAGAGATCTGGCAGAGAATGAAAAACTGTTTTTT
abundance: NA; d_gene: NA; v_gene: TRBV16; j_gene: TRBJ2-5; CDR3aa: CASTRGRQETQYF; CDR3nt: TGTGCCAGCACGAGGGGTCGACAAGAGACCCAGTACTTC
abundance: NA; d_gene: TRBD2; v_gene: TRBV6-5; j_gene: TRBJ2-2; CDR3aa: CASSHNGLAGPNTGELFF; CDR3nt: TGTGCCAGCAGTCATAACGGCTTAGCGGGCCCGAACACCGGGGAGCTGTTTTTT
abundance: few; d_gene: NA; v_gene: TRBV20-1; j_gene: TRBJ2-7; CDR3aa: CSARDPGGVISYEQYF; CDR3nt: TGCAGTGCTAGAGATCCTGGGGGAGTGATCTCCTACGAGCAGTACTTC
abundance: NA; d_gene: NA; v_gene: TRBV27; j_gene: TRBJ1-4; CDR3aa: CASSTTLGEKLFF; CDR3nt: TGTGCCAGCAGTACTACCCTAGGGGAAAAACTGTTTTTT
abundance: NA; d_gene: TRBD2; v_gene: TRBV5-1; j_gene: TRBJ2-5; CDR3aa: CASSILAGQETQYF; CDR3nt: TGCGCCAGCAGCATACTAGCGGGGCAAGAGACCCAGTACTTC
abundance: many; d_gene: NA; v_gene: TRBV20-1; j_gene: TRBJ2-7; CDR3aa: CSARDRSDYEQYF; CDR3nt: TGCAGTGCTAGAGATCGGTCCGACTACGAGCAGTACTTC
abundance: NA; d_gene: NA; v_gene: TRBV21-1; j_gene: TRBJ2-3; CDR3aa: CASSKWQRDTDTQYF; CDR3nt: TGTGCCAGCAGCAAATGGCAGCGGGACACAGATACGCAGTATTTT
abundance: many; d_gene: TRBD1; v_gene: TRBV20-1; j_gene: TRBJ2-3; CDR3aa: CSADRDSRPDTQYF; CDR3nt: TGCAGTGCCGACCGGGACAGTCGACCAGATACGCAGTATTTT
abundance: many; d_gene: TRBD1; v_gene: TRBV7-9; j_gene: TRBJ1-1; CDR3aa: CASSRRSTGGTEAFF; CDR3nt: TGTGCCAGCAGCCGTAGAAGTACAGGGGGCACTGAAGCTTTCTTT
abundance: many; d_gene: NA; v_gene: TRBV7-6; j_gene: TRBJ2-6; CDR3aa: CASRTGGGSLLGGANVLTF; CDR3nt: TGTGCCAGCAGAACAGGAGGGGGATCTCTCTTGGGTGGGGCCAACGTCCTGACTTTC
abundance: NA; d_gene: TRBD2; v_gene: TRBV11-2; j_gene: TRBJ2-5; CDR3aa: CASSSRTSGRVETQYF; CDR3nt: TGTGCCAGCAGCTCCCGGACTAGCGGGAGGGTTGAGACCCAGTACTTC
abundance: NA; d_gene: TRBD1; v_gene: TRBV7-2; j_gene: TRBJ1-5; CDR3aa: CASSSPRQGPNQPQHF; CDR3nt: TGTGCCAGCAGCTCTCCCCGACAGGGCCCGAATCAGCCCCAGCATTTT
abundance: NA; d_gene: NA; v_gene: TRBV7-8; j_gene: TRBJ2-7; CDR3aa: CASSLQGSNSYEQYF; CDR3nt: TGTGCCAGCAGCTTACAGGGTTCGAACTCCTACGAGCAGTACTTC
abundance: few; d_gene: TRBD1; v_gene: TRBV6-5; j_gene: TRBJ1-4; CDR3aa: CASSLQGTATNEKLFF; CDR3nt: TGTGCCAGCAGTTTACAGGGGACAGCAACTAATGAAAAACTGTTTTTT
abundance: few; d_gene: NA; v_gene: TRBV3-1; j_gene: TRBJ1-1; CDR3aa: CASSQVGDTEAFF; CDR3nt: TGTGCCAGCAGCCAAGTAGGGGACACTGAAGCTTTCTTT
abundance: few; d_gene: TRBD1; v_gene: TRBV19; j_gene: TRBJ2-2; CDR3aa: CASTRSGTANTGELFF; CDR3nt: TGTGCCAGTACCCGGTCCGGGACAGCGAACACCGGGGAGCTGTTTTTT
abundance: many; d_gene: NA; v_gene: TRBV15; j_gene: TRBJ2-7; CDR3aa: CATSRDLADNGTPNHF; CDR3nt: TGTGCCACCAGCAGAGATCTTGCGGATAACGGGACTCCTAACCACTTC
abundance: NA; d_gene: TRBD2; v_gene: TRBV5-1; j_gene: TRBJ2-7; CDR3aa: CASSFAGTRGLAYEQYF; CDR3nt: TGCGCCAGCAGCTTTGCAGGGACGCGGGGACTAGCGTACGAGCAGTACTTC